These 31 T cell receptor beta chains share one sample of origin, sequenced in a study of blood T cell repertoires in COVID-19. The data were produced by immunoSEQ multiplex PCR, yet TCRdb's version contains in-frame clones alone and is incomplete. The repertoire has tens of thousands of clones, about 85% of them found once; the top ten carry around 45%. The sample taken for sequencing was peripheral blood. These receptor sequences come from a woman aged 80 or older with acute or convalescent COVID-19.

The chain combines TRBV5-4 with TRBJ2-3; D is undetermined. The length of the CDR3 is 15 residues. The V end lost 4 bases, the J end lost 0 bases, and 12 bases lay between the germline ends. Germline values: CDR1 SGHNT, CDR2 YYREEE (reference sequence). For the CDR3, the DNA is TGTGCCAGCAGCGACCGCTCGACTAGCACAGATACGCAGTATTTT. It is translated as CASSDRSTSTDTQYF.

The chain employs TRBV6-1 and TRBJ2-3; D gene ambiguous. Germline V gene data show CDR1 as MNHNS and CDR2 as SASEGT. V shed 3 bases and J shed 0 bases, with 10 bases lying between them. This CDR3 is 15 amino acids long. This chain's CDR3 is CASSDSTPSTDTQYF. The CDR3 DNA reads as TGTGCCAGCAGTGACAGTACCCCTAGCACAGATACGCAGTATTTT.

This clone was seen only a few times. The chain uses TRBV12-3 or TRBV12-4 and TRBJ1-2; 7 nucleotides agree with TRBD1. The CDR3 covers 13 residues. Germline trimming cut 5 bases from V and 6 bases from J; bases unmatched to any gene: 6. The CDR3 here is CASSPNRGHGYTF. CDR3 in DNA: TGTGCCAGCAGTCCGAACAGGGGCCATGGCTACACCTTC.

The CDR3 bases are TGTGCCAGCAGCTTGGAGCCCGGGGAGCACGAGACCCAGTACTTC. It specifies CASSLEPGEHETQYF. V gene TRBV5-4 combines with J gene TRBJ2-5, with a weak D call TRBD2 (5 bases). The V and J ends lost 0 bases and 5 bases respectively, with 14 bases between them. The germline gives CDR1 SGHNT, CDR2 YYREEE (reference sequence). The CDR3 has 15 amino acids.

A single count supports this clone. The rearrangement links TRBV13 to TRBJ2-7, with 8 bases matching TRBD1. CDR1 and CDR2 from the germline V gene are PRHDT and FYEKMQ (reference sequence). This CDR3 has 13 amino acids. Germline trimming cut 5 bases from V and 5 bases from J; bases unmatched to any gene: 5. The CDR3 region has the DNA TGTGCCAGCAGCACAGGACAGGGCAACGAGCAGTACTTC. Translating it yields CASSTGQGNEQYF.

V usage is TRBV2 and J usage is TRBJ1-1, with D maybe TRBD1 (6 bases). V was shortened by 3 bases and J by 6 bases, with 11 bases between the two germline ends. Germline V gene sequence: CDR1 SNHLY, CDR2 FYNNEI. This CDR3 is built from 13 residues. The CDR3 reads CASSDYRVPEAFF. The CDR3 region has the DNA TGTGCCAGCAGTGACTACAGGGTCCCTGAAGCTTTCTTT.

The CDR3 coding sequence is TGTGCCAGCAGCTTAGACAGGGGGCCAGGAGAGACCCAGTACTTC. Translating it yields CASSLDRGPGETQYF. This sequence joins TRBV7-2 and TRBJ2-5, with 9 bases fitting TRBD1. CDR1 is SGHTA and CDR2 is FQGNSA in the germline V gene. The CDR3 sequence is 15 residues long. The V segment lost 1 base and the J segment 4 bases; nucleotides outside the gene matches: 4.

The count of this clone is one. The chain carries TRBV18 and TRBJ2-2; 8 bases are shared with TRBD2. V trimming: 4 bases; J trimming: 2 bases; junction bases outside the gene matches: 6. There are 16 residues in the CDR3. Germline V gene data show CDR1 as KGHSH and CDR2 as LQKENI. Written as DNA, the CDR3 is TGTGCCAGCTCACAAAGCGGGGGTGCTAACACCGGGGAGCTGTTTTTT. This translates into CASSQSGGANTGELFF.

This rearrangement joins TRBV24-1 to TRBJ1-1; D is possibly TRBD1 (6 bases). In germline, CDR1 is KGHDR, CDR2 SFDVKD. Trimming took off 9 bases at V and 4 bases at J, with 14 bases between the two ends. The CDR3 runs 13 residues. CDR3 bases: TGTGCCACCCGGGGGGGCAGGGGCACTGAAGCTTTCTTT. It translates to CATRGGRGTEAFF.

This rearrangement joins TRBV19 to TRBJ1-1, with D uncertain. Deletions cut 10 bases from V and 1 base from J, with 16 bases between. Germline CDR1 is LNHDA and CDR2 is SQIVND (reference sequence). The CDR3 consists of 14 residues. The CDR3 reads CATEYGMGNTEAFF. The CDR3 DNA reads as TGTGCCACCGAGTACGGGATGGGGAACACTGAAGCTTTCTTT.

The sample holds one count of this clone. This chain joins TRBV12-1 and TRBJ1-2. TRBV12-1 is a pseudogene segment. The CDR3 length is 14 residues. CDR3 nucleotide sequence: TGTGCCAGCAGCTTGGACTGGATCGTCTATGGCTACACCTTC. It is translated as CASSLDWIVYGYTF.

The chain joins TRBV7-2 to TRBJ2-1; perhaps TRBD1 as D (6 bases). Deletions cut 0 bases from V and 1 base from J, with 10 bases between. Germline CDR1 reads SGHTA; CDR2 reads FQGNSA. The CDR3 consists of 16 residues. The CDR3 coding sequence is TGTGCCAGCAGCTTAGCGAGGGACACATCCTACAATGAGCAGTTCTTC. This encodes CASSLARDTSYNEQFF.

The count of this clone is one. This sequence joins TRBV30 and TRBJ2-1; D is possibly TRBD2 (6 bases). The CDR3 has 12 residues. Germline V gene data show CDR1 as GTSNPN and CDR2 as SVGIG (reference sequence). Trimming removed 0 bases from V and 8 bases from J, with 8 bases in between. The CDR3 loop is CAWSVPGDEQFF. The CDR3 DNA reads TGTGCCTGGAGTGTACCGGGGGATGAGCAGTTCTTC.

This chain links TRBV3-1 (or the pseudogene TRBV3-2) with TRBJ2-5; 8 bases map to TRBD2. Germline V gene lookup returns CDR1 LGHDT and CDR2 YNNKEL (reference sequence). CDR3 length: 18 amino acids. The V segment lost 3 bases and the J segment 1 base; nucleotides outside the gene matches: 13. The DNA for the CDR3 is TGTGCCAGCAGCCACCGACTGGGCGGGGGGCTGGCCCAAGAGACCCAGTACTTC. The encoded protein is CASSHRLGGGLAQETQYF.

This clone was observed a few times. This rearrangement joins TRBV7-2 to TRBJ1-2, with D unclear. From germline, CDR1 is SGHTA and CDR2 FQGNSA. V shed 2 bases and J shed 4 bases, with 14 bases lying between them. The CDR3 spans 15 residues. CDR3 in DNA: TGTGCCAGCAGCTTAATGCCCGCCCCGGGCTATGGCTACACCTTC. Translated, it gives CASSLMPAPGYGYTF.

CDR3 sequence reads: CASSSGQSLNTEAFF. The CDR3 nucleotides are TGTGCCAGCAGTTCGGGACAGTCATTGAACACTGAAGCTTTCTTT. The V gene is TRBV28, the J gene TRBJ1-1; 7 bases are shared with TRBD1. Germline trimming cut 4 bases from V and 0 bases from J; bases unmatched to any gene: 5. This CDR3 spans 15 amino acids. CDR1 and CDR2 from the germline V gene are MDHEN and SYDVKM. The entire variable domain, with the rest obtained from reference TRBV28 and TRBJ1-1, is as follows: DVKVTQSSRYLVKRTGEKVFLECVQDMDHENMFWYRQDPGLGLRLIYFSYDVKMKEKGDIPEGYSVSREKKERFSLILESASTNQTSMYLCASSSGQSLNTEAFFGQGTRLTVV.

The J gene is TRBJ1-4, the V gene TRBV4-1; 7 positions match TRBD1. J was trimmed by 7 bases and V by 3 bases; bases with no gene match: 5. Germline CDR1 MGHRA, CDR2 YSYEKL. The CDR3 consists of 14 residues. The CDR3 sequence is CASSQLTGPEKLFF. DNA of the CDR3: TGCGCCAGCAGCCAGTTGACAGGGCCTGAAAAACTGTTTTTT.

This clone was recorded only once. The chain employs TRBV7-8 and TRBJ2-5, with a possible D match to TRBD1 (6 bases). Trimming stripped 4 bases from V and 2 bases from J, with 17 bases between. Germline CDR1 and CDR2: SGHVS and FQNEAQ. CDR3 size: 16 residues. The CDR3 DNA reads TGTGCCAGCAGCTCCACTTCCGGGACAACACAAGAGACCCAGTACTTC. It yields the protein CASSSTSGTTQETQYF.

This rearrangement joins TRBV7-2 to TRBJ2-1; D may be TRBD1 (5 bases). The ends were cut back, 5 bases at V and 5 bases at J, with 10 bases in the middle. This CDR3 has 13 residues. Looked up from germline, CDR1 is SGHTA and CDR2 is FQGNSA. The CDR3 region is CASSLLTDNEQFF. The CDR3 bases are TGTGCCAGCAGCCTTTTGACAGACAATGAGCAGTTCTTC.

This clone came up a few times. J is TRBJ1-6 and V is TRBV2; no clear D. Germline loops: CDR1 SNHLY, CDR2 FYNNEI. The V gene lost 1 base and the J gene lost 5 bases, with 9 bases spanning the gap. The CDR3 totals 15 residues. The CDR3 loop is CASSEVSRNNSPLHF. CDR3 nucleotide sequence: TGTGCCAGCAGTGAAGTCTCTAGGAATAATTCACCCCTCCACTTT.

DNA of the CDR3: TGTGCCATCAGTGCATCAATGAACACCGGGGAGCTGTTTTTT. Translation gives CAISASMNTGELFF. The chain carries TRBV10-3 and TRBJ2-2; no definite D call. V dropped 4 bases and J dropped 1 base, with 7 bases sitting between them. The V gene's germline CDR1 is ENHRY and CDR2 SYGVKD. The CDR3 extends over 14 amino acids.

The chain joins TRBV24-1 to TRBJ2-1, with TRBD1 as a possible D gene (5 bases). This CDR3 contains 14 residues. Germline values: CDR1 KGHDR, CDR2 SFDVKD. The V and J ends lost 2 bases and 9 bases respectively, with 13 bases between them. The CDR3 loop is CATSDSWTSSEQFF. The CDR3 nucleotides read TGTGCCACCAGTGATTCGTGGACATCCAGTGAGCAGTTCTTC.

The J gene is TRBJ1-1, the V gene TRBV2, with 7 bases that match TRBD1. V dropped 6 bases and J dropped 1; count of bases not matched to a gene: 2. Germline loops: CDR1 SNHLY, CDR2 FYNNEI. The CDR3 loop spans 13 amino acids. The CDR3 nucleotides read TGTGCCAGCAGAGGGGGCTCGAACACTGAAGCTTTCTTT. This gives the protein CASRGGSNTEAFF.

The DNA of the CDR3 is TGTGCCAGCAGTCCGGACAGGGAAAGAGATACGCAGTATTTT. This gives the protein CASSPDRERDTQYF. V gene TRBV6-5 combines with J gene TRBJ2-3, with TRBD1 matching 8 bases. The germline V gene has CDR1 MNHEY and CDR2 SVGAGI. The CDR3 runs to 14 residues. Germline trimming cut 5 bases from V and 5 bases from J; bases unmatched to any gene: 6.

V is TRBV6-5 and J is TRBJ1-1; D is unclear. The germline CDR1 and CDR2 sequences are MNHEY and SVGAGI. V was shortened by 6 bases and J by 4 bases, with 15 bases between the two germline ends. The CDR3 length is 14 residues. As DNA, the CDR3 is TGTGCCAGCAGCTATACACGGACTGGCACTGAAGCTTTCTTT. This gives the protein CASSYTRTGTEAFF.

This clone was picked up one time. The chain has TRBV28 and TRBJ1-2; D ambiguous. CDR3 length equals 14 residues. Germline CDR1 and CDR2: MDHEN and SYDVKM. V was trimmed by 5 bases and J by 4 bases, leaving 14 bases between them. The CDR3 nucleotides read TGTGCCAGCAGTCCTACCGGGGTGCCCTATGGCTACACCTTC. Its protein product is CASSPTGVPYGYTF.

J is TRBJ1-2 and V is TRBV10-3, with no clear D. CDR1 is ENHRY and CDR2 is SYGVKD in the germline V gene. CDR3 length: 14 amino acids. Trimming took 2 bases from V and 7 from J, leaving 14 bases between them. The CDR3, as DNA: TGTGCCATCAGTGAGGGACTTCTAGGAGGTGGCTACACCTTC. Residues: CAISEGLLGGGYTF.

The chain is built from TRBV19 and TRBJ1-2, with D possibly matching TRBD1 (6 bases). The CDR3 runs 13 residues. CDR1 and CDR2 (germline): LNHDA, SQIVND (reference sequence). The V gene lost 8 bases and the J gene lost 5 bases, with 15 bases spanning the gap. CDR3 nucleotide sequence: TGTGCCAGTCGTTTCGGGGGGCGGTATGGCTACACCTTC. Translating it yields CASRFGGRYGYTF. Based on the CDR3 plus reference TRBV19 and TRBJ1-2, the full variable domain is DGGITQSPKYLFRKEGQNVTLSCEQNLNHDAMYWYRQDPGQGLRLIYYSQIVNDFQKGDIAEGYSVSREKKESFPLTVTSAQKNPTAFYLCASRFGGRYGYTFGSGTRLTVV.

In nucleotides, the CDR3 is TGTGCCAGCAGTGAGGGTTTTCAGGGATCCGAGCAGTACTTC. This sequence encodes CASSEGFQGSEQYF. The gene calls are TRBV2 and TRBJ2-7, with a weak D call TRBD1 (5 bases). Trimming stripped 3 bases from V and 6 bases from J, with 15 bases between. Germline V gene sequence: CDR1 SNHLY, CDR2 FYNNEI. The length of the CDR3 is 14 residues. The full variable domain, rest sourced from reference TRBV2 and TRBJ2-7, is EPEVTQTPSHQVTQMGQEVILRCVPISNHLYFYWYRQILGQKVEFLVSFYNNEISEKSEIFDDQFSVERPDGSNFTLKIRSTKLEDSAMYFCASSEGFQGSEQYFGPGTRLTVT.

The CDR3 bases are TGTGCCAGCAGCTTAGAGGAAGGCGGCGGGGTTACCTACAATGAGCAGTTCTTC. This gives the protein CASSLEEGGGVTYNEQFF. V gene TRBV11-2 combines with J gene TRBJ2-1, with a possible D match to TRBD2 (6 bases). Germline assignment: CDR1 SGHAT and CDR2 FQNNGV. The CDR3 has 18 residues. Trimming took off 0 bases at V and 2 bases at J, with 17 bases between the two ends. The variable domain in full, with the rest retrieved from reference TRBV11-2 and TRBJ2-1, is EAGVAQSPRYKIIEKRQSVAFWCNPISGHATLYWYQQILGQGPKLLIQFQNNGVVDDSQLPKDRFSAERLKGVDSTLKIQPAKLEDSAVYLCASSLEEGGGVTYNEQFFGPGTRLTVL.

J is TRBJ2-4 and V is TRBV19; a possible D gene is TRBD2 (6 bases). The CDR3 loop spans 14 amino acids. Germline loops: CDR1 LNHDA, CDR2 SQIVND (reference sequence). The ends were cut back, 0 bases at V and 4 bases at J, with 7 bases in the middle. For the CDR3, the DNA is TGTGCCAGTAGTATAGATAGCGGAAAAAACATTCAGTACTTC. This gives the protein CASSIDSGKNIQYF.